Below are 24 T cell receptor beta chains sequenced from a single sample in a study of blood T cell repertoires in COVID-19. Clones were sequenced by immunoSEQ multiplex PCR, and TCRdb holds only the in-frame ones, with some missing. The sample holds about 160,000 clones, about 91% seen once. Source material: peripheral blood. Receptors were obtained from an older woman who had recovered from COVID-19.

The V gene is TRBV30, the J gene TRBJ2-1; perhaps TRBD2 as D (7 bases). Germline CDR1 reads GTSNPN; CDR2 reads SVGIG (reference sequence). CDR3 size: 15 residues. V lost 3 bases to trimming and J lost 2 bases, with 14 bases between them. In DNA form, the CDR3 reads TGTGCCTGGAGGGGGAAAGGGGGGGCCTACAATGAGCAGTTCTTC. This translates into CAWRGKGGAYNEQFF.

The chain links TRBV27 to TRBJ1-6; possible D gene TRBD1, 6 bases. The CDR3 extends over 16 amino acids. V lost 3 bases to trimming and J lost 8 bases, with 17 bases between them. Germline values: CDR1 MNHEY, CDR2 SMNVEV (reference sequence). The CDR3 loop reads CASSFSQGKGDSPLHF. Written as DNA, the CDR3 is TGTGCCAGCAGTTTTTCACAGGGCAAGGGGGATTCACCCCTCCACTTT.

CDR3 DNA: TGTGCCAGCAGCTTGGCGGAGGGACAGGGCTATGAAAAACTGTTTTTT. Its protein product is CASSLAEGQGYEKLFF. The gene calls are TRBV5-5 and TRBJ1-4, with 9 bases aligning to TRBD1. The CDR3 consists of 16 residues. The V gene end was trimmed by 0 bases and the J gene end by 6 bases; junction bases not matched to a gene: 6. Germline values: CDR1 SGHKS, CDR2 YYEKEE (reference sequence).

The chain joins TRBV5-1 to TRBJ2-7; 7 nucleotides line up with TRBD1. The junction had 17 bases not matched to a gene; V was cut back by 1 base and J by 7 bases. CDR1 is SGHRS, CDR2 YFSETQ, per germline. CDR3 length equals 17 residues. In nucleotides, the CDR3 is TGCGCCAGCAGCTTGTTTGGACAGGTATACCCCTCGGGTGAGCAGTACTTC. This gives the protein CASSLFGQVYPSGEQYF. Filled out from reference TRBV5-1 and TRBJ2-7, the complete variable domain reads KAGVTQTPRYLIKTRGQQVTLSCSPISGHRSVSWYQQTPGQGLQFLFEYFSETQRNKGNFPGRFSGRQFSNSRSEMNVSTLELGDSALYLCASSLFGQVYPSGEQYFGPGTRLTVT.

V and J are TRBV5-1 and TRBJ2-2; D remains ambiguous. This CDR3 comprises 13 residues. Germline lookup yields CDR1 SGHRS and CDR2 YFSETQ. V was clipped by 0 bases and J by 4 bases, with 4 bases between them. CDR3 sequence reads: CASSLAGTGELFF. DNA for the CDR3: TGCGCCAGCAGCTTGGCAGGCACCGGGGAGCTGTTTTTT.

CDR3 amino acids: CASSLAPLSSYEQYF. The CDR3 nucleotides are TGTGCCAGCAGCTTAGCTCCCCTAAGCTCCTACGAGCAGTACTTC. V usage is TRBV7-2 and J usage is TRBJ2-7; D gene unclear. Trimming took off 0 bases at V and 0 bases at J, with 9 bases between the two ends. Germline CDR1 reads SGHTA; CDR2 reads FQGNSA. The CDR3 is 15 residues long.

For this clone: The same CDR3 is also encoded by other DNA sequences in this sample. CDR3: CASSPPGLAGYNEQFF. For the CDR3, the DNA is TGTGCCAGCAGTCCCCCGGGACTAGCGGGTTACAATGAGCAGTTCTTC. This sequence joins TRBV28 and TRBJ2-1; 12 nucleotides agree with TRBD2. Germline CDR1 reads MDHEN; CDR2 reads SYDVKM. The J segment lost 4 bases and the V segment lost 5 bases, leaving 6 bases of the junction unmatched. The CDR3 runs to 16 residues.

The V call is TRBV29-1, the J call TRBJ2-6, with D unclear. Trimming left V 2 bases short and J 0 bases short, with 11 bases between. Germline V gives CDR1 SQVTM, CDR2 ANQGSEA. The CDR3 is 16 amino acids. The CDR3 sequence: CSVERPGDSGANVLTF. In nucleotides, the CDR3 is TGCAGCGTTGAACGCCCTGGAGACTCTGGGGCCAACGTCCTGACTTTC.

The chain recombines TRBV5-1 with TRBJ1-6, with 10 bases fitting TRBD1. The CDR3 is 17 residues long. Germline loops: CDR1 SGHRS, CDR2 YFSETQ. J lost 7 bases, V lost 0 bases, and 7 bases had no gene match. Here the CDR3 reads CASSLGLGTGANSPLHF. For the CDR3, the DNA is TGCGCCAGCAGCTTGGGTCTCGGGACAGGGGCCAATTCACCCCTCCACTTT. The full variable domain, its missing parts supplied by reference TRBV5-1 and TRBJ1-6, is KAGVTQTPRYLIKTRGQQVTLSCSPISGHRSVSWYQQTPGQGLQFLFEYFSETQRNKGNFPGRFSGRQFSNSRSEMNVSTLELGDSALYLCASSLGLGTGANSPLHFGNGTRLTVT.

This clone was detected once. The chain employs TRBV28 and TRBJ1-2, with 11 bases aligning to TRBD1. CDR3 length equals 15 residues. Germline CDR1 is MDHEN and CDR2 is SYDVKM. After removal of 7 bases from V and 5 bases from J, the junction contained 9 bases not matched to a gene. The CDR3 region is CASILGQGARYGYTF. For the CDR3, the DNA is TGTGCCAGCATCCTCGGACAGGGGGCACGTTATGGCTACACCTTC.

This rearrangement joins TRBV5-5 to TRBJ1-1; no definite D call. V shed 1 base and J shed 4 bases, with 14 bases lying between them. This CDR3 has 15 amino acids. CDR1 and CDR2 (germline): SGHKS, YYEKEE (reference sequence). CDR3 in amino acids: CASSLLFSFSTEAFF. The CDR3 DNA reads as TGTGCCAGCAGCTTGTTGTTCAGTTTTTCCACTGAAGCTTTCTTT.

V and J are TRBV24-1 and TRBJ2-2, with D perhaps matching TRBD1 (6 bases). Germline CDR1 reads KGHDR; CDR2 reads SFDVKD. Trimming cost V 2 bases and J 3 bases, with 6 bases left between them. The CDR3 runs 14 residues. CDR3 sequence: CATSDYRDTGELFF. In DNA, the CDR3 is TGTGCCACCAGTGATTACAGGGACACCGGGGAGCTGTTTTTT.

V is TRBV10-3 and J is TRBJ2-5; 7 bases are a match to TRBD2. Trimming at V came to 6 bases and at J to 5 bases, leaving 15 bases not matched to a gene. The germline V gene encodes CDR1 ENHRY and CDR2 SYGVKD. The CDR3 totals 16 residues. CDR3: CAISTGVGGSTETQYF. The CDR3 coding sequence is TGTGCCATCAGCACCGGGGTGGGGGGGTCAACGGAGACCCAGTACTTC.

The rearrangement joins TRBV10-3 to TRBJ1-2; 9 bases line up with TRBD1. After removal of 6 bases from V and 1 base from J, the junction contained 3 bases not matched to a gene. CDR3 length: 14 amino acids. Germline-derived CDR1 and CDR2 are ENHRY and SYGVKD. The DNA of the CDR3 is TGTGCCATCAGGGGACAGGGACTTAACTATGGCTACACCTTC. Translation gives CAIRGQGLNYGYTF.

As DNA, the CDR3 is TGCGCCAGCAGCTGGGACAGGCCGAACACCGGGGAGCTGTTTTTT. Its protein product is CASSWDRPNTGELFF. The gene calls are TRBV5-1 and TRBJ2-2; TRBD1 matches 8 bases. The V and J ends lost 3 bases and 0 bases, in that order; junction bases with no gene match: 1. Germline V gives CDR1 SGHRS, CDR2 YFSETQ. The CDR3 totals 15 residues.

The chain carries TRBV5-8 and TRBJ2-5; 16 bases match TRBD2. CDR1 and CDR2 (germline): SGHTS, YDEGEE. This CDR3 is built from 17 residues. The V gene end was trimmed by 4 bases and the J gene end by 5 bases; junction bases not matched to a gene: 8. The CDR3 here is CASSPGTSGGAEETQYF. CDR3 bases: TGTGCCAGCAGCCCCGGGACTAGCGGGGGGGCGGAGGAGACCCAGTACTTC. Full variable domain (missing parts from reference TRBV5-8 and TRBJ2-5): EAGVTQSPTHLIKTRGQQATLRCSPISGHTSVYWYQQALGLGLQFLLWYDEGEERNRGNFPPRFSGRQFPNYSSELNVNALELEDSALYLCASSPGTSGGAEETQYFGPGTRLLVL.

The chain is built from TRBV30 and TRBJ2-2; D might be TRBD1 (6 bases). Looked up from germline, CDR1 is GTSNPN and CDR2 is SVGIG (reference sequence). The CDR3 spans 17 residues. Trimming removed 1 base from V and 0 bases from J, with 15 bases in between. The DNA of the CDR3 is TGTGCCTGGAGTGGGGGGCCGAAAAGTCCGAACACCGGGGAGCTGTTTTTT. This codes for CAWSGGPKSPNTGELFF.

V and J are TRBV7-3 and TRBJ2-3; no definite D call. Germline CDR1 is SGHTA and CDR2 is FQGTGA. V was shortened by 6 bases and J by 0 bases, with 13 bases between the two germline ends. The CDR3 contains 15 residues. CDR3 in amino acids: CASRSGPSSTDTQYF. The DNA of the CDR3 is TGTGCCAGCAGATCGGGTCCGTCTAGCACAGATACGCAGTATTTT.

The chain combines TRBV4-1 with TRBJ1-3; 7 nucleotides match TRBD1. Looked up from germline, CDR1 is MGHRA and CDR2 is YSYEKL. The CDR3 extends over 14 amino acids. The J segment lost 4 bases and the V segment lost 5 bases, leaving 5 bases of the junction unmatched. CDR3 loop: CASSGTGAGNTIYF. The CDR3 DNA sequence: TGCGCCAGCAGCGGAACAGGGGCGGGAAACACCATATATTTT.

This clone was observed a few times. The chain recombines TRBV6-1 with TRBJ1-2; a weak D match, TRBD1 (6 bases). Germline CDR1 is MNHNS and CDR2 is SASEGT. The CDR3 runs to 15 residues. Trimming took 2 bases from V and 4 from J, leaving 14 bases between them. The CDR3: CASSEPPTTGYGYTF. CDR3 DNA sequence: TGTGCCAGCAGTGAACCCCCGACGACAGGCTATGGCTACACCTTC.

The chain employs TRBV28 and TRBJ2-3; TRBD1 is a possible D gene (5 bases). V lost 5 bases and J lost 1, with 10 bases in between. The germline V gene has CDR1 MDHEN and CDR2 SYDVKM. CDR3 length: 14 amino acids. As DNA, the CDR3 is TGTGCCAGCAGTACTCCGACAGGCACAGATACGCAGTATTTT. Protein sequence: CASSTPTGTDTQYF.

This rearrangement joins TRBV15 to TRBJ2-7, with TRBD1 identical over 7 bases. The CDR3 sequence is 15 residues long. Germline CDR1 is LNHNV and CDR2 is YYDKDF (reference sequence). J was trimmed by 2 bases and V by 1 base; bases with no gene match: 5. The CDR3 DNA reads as TGTGCCACCAGCAGAGGCGGACAGGCCACCTACGAGCAGTACTTC. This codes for CATSRGGQATYEQYF.

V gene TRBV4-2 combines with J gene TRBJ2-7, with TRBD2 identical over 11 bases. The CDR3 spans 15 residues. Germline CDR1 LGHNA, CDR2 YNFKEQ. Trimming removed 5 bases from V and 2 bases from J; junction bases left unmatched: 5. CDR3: CASSTLAGAPYEQYF. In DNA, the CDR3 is TGTGCCAGCAGCACACTAGCGGGGGCTCCCTACGAGCAGTACTTC.

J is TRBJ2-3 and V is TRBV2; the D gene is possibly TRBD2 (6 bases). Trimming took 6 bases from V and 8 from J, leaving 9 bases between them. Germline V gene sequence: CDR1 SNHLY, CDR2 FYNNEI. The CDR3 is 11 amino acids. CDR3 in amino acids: CASSLGGTQYF. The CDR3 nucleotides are TGTGCCAGCAGCCTCGGGGGTACGCAGTATTTT.